Listed below are T cell receptor beta chains from one sample, sequenced in a study of T cell responses to AZD1222 COVID-19 vaccine. Clones were read by immunoSEQ multiplex PCR, and TCRdb kept only the in-frame ones, dropping some. The sample has 90,000 to 100,000 clones, 70% to 90% seen once. Sequenced material: peripheral blood, taken on day 0 of AZD1222 vaccination. These receptors all come from an adult in good health. Both conserved end residues are part of each CDR3. The D gene is left open where the match is weak. Some rows mark clone size as missing; the rest say once, few, many or name a class of expanded clone.

clone size,V gene,D gene,J gene,CDR3 DNA,CDR3 protein
-,TRBV3-1/TRBV3-2,-,TRBJ1-5,TGTGCCAGCAGCCTAGGACGGTCCTATTTTCAGCCCCAGCATTTT,CASSLGRSYFQPQHF
-,TRBV19,-,TRBJ2-1,TGTGCCAGTAGTATAGAGGCGACGCCCTGGGGTGAGCAGTTCTTC,CASSIEATPWGEQFF
once,TRBV4-3,-,TRBJ2-3,TGCGCCAGCAGCATTTCAGTGGGGGGCACAGATACGCAATATTTT,CASSISVGGTDTQYF
-,TRBV9,TRBD1,TRBJ1-6,TGTGCCAGCAGCATAGGACAGGGTCTGGGCTCCTATAATTCACCCCTCCACTTT,CASSIGQGLGSYNSPLHF
-,TRBV7-8,-,TRBJ2-1,TGTGCCAGCAGCTTAGGAGGGGCCGTTAACAATGAGCAGTTCTTC,CASSLGGAVNNEQFF
-,TRBV30,TRBD2,TRBJ2-5,TGTGCCTGGAGTGTACGGGGGGGCCAGGGGTACGTTTCCCAGTACTTC,CAWSVRGGQGYVSQYF
-,TRBV7-9,-,TRBJ2-5,TGTGCCACCCCGAGCGGGGAGACCCAGTACTTC,CATPSGETQYF
-,TRBV2,TRBD1,TRBJ1-2,TGTGCCAGCATGGGGACAGGGGGGTCGGGGTATGGCTACACCTTC,CASMGTGGSGYGYTF
-,TRBV19,-,TRBJ1-2,TGTGCCAGTAGTACAGGGAATCAAGGCTATGGCTACACCTTC,CASSTGNQGYGYTF
-,TRBV6-5,TRBD1,TRBJ1-4,TGTGCCAGCAGTAGACAGGGGTTGGGCAAAAAACTGTTTTTT,CASSRQGLGKKLFF
few,TRBV25-1,-,TRBJ1-2,TGTGCCAGCAGTGCCCGGGGAGGTGACTATGGCTACACCTTC,CASSARGGDYGYTF
-,TRBV9,TRBD1,TRBJ2-2,TGTGCCAGCAGCGTAGTGGCAGGGGGCTTCGCCGGGGAGCTGTTTTTT,CASSVVAGGFAGELFF
-,TRBV19,-,TRBJ1-2,TGTGCCAGTAGGGAGACGGGAGCTAACTATGGCTACACCTTC,CASRETGANYGYTF
-,TRBV27,TRBD1,TRBJ1-2,TGTGCCAGCGGCCAGACAGGGAATGGCTACACCTTC,CASGQTGNGYTF
-,TRBV25-1,-,TRBJ1-1,TGTGCCAGCAGATTAGGGGATCTGACTGAAGCTTTCTTT,CASRLGDLTEAFF
-,TRBV27,-,TRBJ2-5,TGTGCCAGCAAAATCGGGGGAGGGGGCTTTCTTCAAGAGACCCAGTACTTC,CASKIGGGGFLQETQYF
once,TRBV19,-,TRBJ1-5,TGTGCCAGTAGTATTCTGGGGGGCAGGGTTCAGCCCCAGCATTTT,CASSILGGRVQPQHF
-,TRBV7-2,-,TRBJ2-5,TGTGCCAGCAGCTTAGTGGTAGAATCCCCCCAAGAGACCCAGTACTTC,CASSLVVESPQETQYF
-,TRBV10-2,TRBD1,TRBJ1-1,TGCGCCAGCCTAGAGGGGGCGGTTGGTGGGACTGAAGCTTTCTTT,CASLEGAVGGTEAFF
-,TRBV5-4,TRBD1,TRBJ2-5,TGTGCCAGCAGCTTGGCCACAAGGACAGGGGATGAGACCCAGTACTTC,CASSLATRTGDETQYF
-,TRBV7-6,-,TRBJ2-5,TGTGCCAGCAGCTTAGCCCAGGGGGGGACCCAGTACTTC,CASSLAQGGTQYF
-,TRBV6-4,-,TRBJ2-1,TGTGCCAGCAGTGTCCGCATGACGCGCTCTGAGCAGTTCTTC,CASSVRMTRSEQFF
-,TRBV18,-,TRBJ2-5,TGTGCCAGCTCACCCATTGCGCTTGGGAATCAACGACAAGAGACCCAGTACTTC,CASSPIALGNQRQETQYF
-,TRBV10-1,-,TRBJ1-4,TGCGCCAGCAGTGAGCCCCTTCTTGCGGCTGGGAAACTGTTTTTT,CASSEPLLAAGKLFF
few,TRBV14,-,TRBJ2-5,TGTGCCAGCAGCGGTATGAGGGGAGAGACCCAGTACTTC,CASSGMRGETQYF
-,TRBV27,-,TRBJ2-2,TGTGCCAGCAGGGACGTCTCGAACACCGGGGAGCTGTTTTTT,CASRDVSNTGELFF
-,TRBV11-1,-,TRBJ1-6,TGTGCCAGCAGCCATACCGGGACGGTACCTTCACCCCTCCACTTT,CASSHTGTVPSPLHF
-,TRBV11-3,-,TRBJ2-1,TGTGCCAGCAGCCCCACGCAGGGACATGAGCAGTTCTTC,CASSPTQGHEQFF
-,TRBV6-6,-,TRBJ1-2,TGTGCCAGCAGTCCACCCGAACAGCCGTACTATGGCTACACCTTC,CASSPPEQPYYGYTF
-,TRBV19,TRBD1,TRBJ2-1,TGTGCCAGTAGCATCGCCGGGACAGGGAGTCATGAGCAGTTCTTC,CASSIAGTGSHEQFF
-,TRBV18,-,TRBJ1-6,TGTGCCAGCTCACCACCGGTAGGGGATAATTCACCCCTCCACTTT,CASSPPVGDNSPLHF
-,TRBV7-2,TRBD2,TRBJ2-1,TGTGCCAGCAGCTTAGATCCCTGGACTAGTCGGAGCTCCTACAATGAGCAGTTCTTC,CASSLDPWTSRSSYNEQFF
few,TRBV4-1,-,TRBJ2-1,TGCGCCACCACGACAGACAATGAGCAGTTCTTC,CATTTDNEQFF
-,TRBV11-2,-,TRBJ2-3,TGTGCCAGCAGCCCCTTCGGGATCCTTGCAGATACGCAGTATTTT,CASSPFGILADTQYF
-,TRBV19,-,TRBJ1-5,TGTGCCAGTACCCTATACGCAGGGGCAGGTCAGCCCCAGCATTTT,CASTLYAGAGQPQHF
-,TRBV9,-,TRBJ2-2,TGTGCCAGCAGCGTTGATAACACCGGGGAGCTGTTTTTT,CASSVDNTGELFF
-,TRBV19,-,TRBJ1-4,TGTGCCAGTAGCTGGGGGAATAATGAAAAACTGTTTTTT,CASSWGNNEKLFF
-,TRBV6-2/TRBV6-3,-,TRBJ1-1,TGTGCCAGCAGCTTACAGGGGAACACTGAAGCTTTCTTT,CASSLQGNTEAFF
-,TRBV9,TRBD1,TRBJ2-1,TGTGCCAGCAGCCCCCGACAGGGCTCCTACAATGAGCAGTTCTTC,CASSPRQGSYNEQFF
-,TRBV13,-,TRBJ1-5,TGTGCCAGCAGCGTGGGACGGAATCAGCCCCAGCATTTT,CASSVGRNQPQHF
-,TRBV29-1,TRBD1,TRBJ1-1,TGCAGCTCCACGGGCGGGGGACAGGGGGTTTTCGACACTGAAGCTTTCTTT,CSSTGGGQGVFDTEAFF
-,TRBV6-5,-,TRBJ2-7,TGTGCCAGCAGTCCGTCGCCGGGCCACTACGAGCAGTACTTC,CASSPSPGHYEQYF